This is a list of T cell receptor beta chains from one sample in a study of T-cell memory formation after mild COVID-19. TCRdb used MiXCR to reprocess the 5' RACE reads, holding one entry per CDR3 protein. The sample yields 300,000 to 400,000 distinct CDR3 sequences, 13% seen once. The sequencing sample was made of PBMCs or a T cell subset sorted from them (not recorded which). The receptor source for this set is a man aged 18 to 29 who had mild COVID-19 (a few samples of this study predate the infection). Cell type and time point are not known. Both conserved end residues are part of each CDR3. The order of the fields is J gene, V gene, CDR3 length, CDR3 protein.

j_gene: TRBJ1-6; v_gene: TRBV20-1; len: 12; CDR3aa: CSATGDNSPLHF
j_gene: TRBJ1-5; v_gene: TRBV30; len: 13; CDR3aa: CAWRGQSSQPQHF
j_gene: TRBJ2-2; v_gene: TRBV7-2; len: 15; CDR3aa: CASSGGQRNTGELFF
j_gene: TRBJ2-3; v_gene: TRBV5-4; len: 16; CDR3aa: CASSAPLAGGGDTQYF
j_gene: TRBJ2-5; v_gene: TRBV10-3; len: 14; CDR3aa: CAISVGGSVETQYF
j_gene: TRBJ1-1; v_gene: TRBV7-3; len: 15; CDR3aa: CASSLVGRGEAEAFF
j_gene: TRBJ1-1; v_gene: TRBV12-3/TRBV12-4; len: 14; CDR3aa: CASSEQLLNTEAFF
j_gene: TRBJ2-3; v_gene: TRBV12-3/TRBV12-4; len: 16; CDR3aa: CASRNTGTSGADTQYF
j_gene: TRBJ1-5; v_gene: TRBV24-1; len: 14; CDR3aa: CATHRTGGGQPQHF
j_gene: TRBJ2-1; v_gene: TRBV4-3; len: 17; CDR3aa: CASSPGLAGGPINEQFF
j_gene: TRBJ2-1; v_gene: TRBV4-1; len: 16; CDR3aa: CASSKVAGGSYNEQFF
j_gene: TRBJ1-1; v_gene: TRBV5-1; len: 15; CDR3aa: CASSRAGTQNTEAFF
j_gene: TRBJ2-2; v_gene: TRBV7-3; len: 14; CDR3aa: CASSFTRNTGELFF
j_gene: TRBJ1-5; v_gene: TRBV7-8; len: 14; CDR3aa: CASSLSESNQPQHF
j_gene: TRBJ2-4; v_gene: TRBV2; len: 14; CDR3aa: CASSVRGQENIQYF
j_gene: TRBJ2-1; v_gene: TRBV7-6; len: 15; CDR3aa: CASSSPGLAGGKQFF
j_gene: TRBJ2-1; v_gene: TRBV7-8; len: 16; CDR3aa: CASNPLAGVNYNEQFF
j_gene: TRBJ2-5; v_gene: TRBV7-2; len: 14; CDR3aa: CASSDRGPIGTQYF
j_gene: TRBJ1-4; v_gene: TRBV29-1; len: 13; CDR3aa: CSVHRRGWEKLFF
j_gene: TRBJ2-5; v_gene: TRBV7-7; len: 16; CDR3aa: CASSFSLRGSEETQYF
j_gene: TRBJ1-6; v_gene: TRBV2; len: 14; CDR3aa: CAKSGTGVYSPLHF
j_gene: TRBJ2-5; v_gene: TRBV5-1; len: 15; CDR3aa: CASSFGDQVVWAQYF
j_gene: TRBJ2-7; v_gene: TRBV5-1; len: 14; CDR3aa: CASSSRGYESEQYF
j_gene: TRBJ2-3; v_gene: TRBV6-2/TRBV6-3; len: 17; CDR3aa: CASIPPQGTDTGDTQYF
j_gene: TRBJ1-3; v_gene: TRBV29-1; len: 13; CDR3aa: CSVSVNSGNTIYF
j_gene: TRBJ1-5; v_gene: TRBV5-6; len: 16; CDR3aa: CASSLFGGLPNQPQHF
j_gene: TRBJ2-2; v_gene: TRBV6-5; len: 18; CDR3aa: CASSFTAGAGMNTGELFF
j_gene: TRBJ1-1; v_gene: TRBV5-1; len: 15; CDR3aa: CASSLEGGMNTEAFF
j_gene: TRBJ2-3; v_gene: TRBV23-1; len: 15; CDR3aa: CASSQSGKSTDTQYF
j_gene: TRBJ2-7; v_gene: TRBV6-2/TRBV6-3; len: 14; CDR3aa: CATLRGYLSYEQYF
j_gene: TRBJ1-5; v_gene: TRBV3-1; len: 13; CDR3aa: CASSHGGDQPQHF
j_gene: TRBJ1-1; v_gene: TRBV5-1; len: 14; CDR3aa: CASSYGGVGTEAFF
j_gene: TRBJ2-5; v_gene: TRBV5-6; len: 14; CDR3aa: CAGRAGANQETQYF
j_gene: TRBJ1-2; v_gene: TRBV19; len: 12; CDR3aa: CATTWGLRGYTF
j_gene: TRBJ2-5; v_gene: TRBV10-3; len: 14; CDR3aa: CATRLAGVQETQYF